The clone carrying this T cell receptor beta chain was seen at least ten times. Antigen: not known. Read coverage stops 3 residues before the CDR3 terminus; the germline J gene supplies the remainder. This record belongs to a study of T cell clonality in common variable immunodeficiency. Here immunoSEQ multiplex PCR was the method, and the copy in TCRdb shows in-frame clones only, minus some. There are tens of thousands of clones in the sample, none observed a single time. Study observations and caveats: Common variable immunodeficiency TCR beta sequences reportedly had fewer deletions and N-nucleotide insertions. CVID subjects had higher TCRbeta clonality than healthy controls, most marked in about a third.

The CDR3 extends over 16 amino acids. Between the trimmed V and J ends, which lost 3 bases and 2 bases, there was a span of 16 bases. CDR1 is MDHEN and CDR2 is SYDVKM in the germline V gene. The clonotype comes from a person between 18 and 75 years old in good health. The sequencing input was peripheral blood mononuclear cells. The chain has TRBV28 and TRBJ1-1; the D gene is possibly TRBD1 (5 bases). Partial CDR3 DNA: TGTGCCAGCAGTTTCCCCCGTGGGGCCGATAACACTGAA. Its protein is CASSFPRGADNTE. The complete CDR3 reads CASSFPRGADNTEAFF. The complete variable domain, with remaining parts taken from reference TRBV28 and TRBJ1-1, reads DVKVTQSSRYLVKRTGEKVFLECVQDMDHENMFWYRQDPGLGLRLIYFSYDVKMKEKGDIPEGYSVSREKKERFSLILESASTNQTSMYLCASSFPRGADNTEAFFGQGTRLTVV.